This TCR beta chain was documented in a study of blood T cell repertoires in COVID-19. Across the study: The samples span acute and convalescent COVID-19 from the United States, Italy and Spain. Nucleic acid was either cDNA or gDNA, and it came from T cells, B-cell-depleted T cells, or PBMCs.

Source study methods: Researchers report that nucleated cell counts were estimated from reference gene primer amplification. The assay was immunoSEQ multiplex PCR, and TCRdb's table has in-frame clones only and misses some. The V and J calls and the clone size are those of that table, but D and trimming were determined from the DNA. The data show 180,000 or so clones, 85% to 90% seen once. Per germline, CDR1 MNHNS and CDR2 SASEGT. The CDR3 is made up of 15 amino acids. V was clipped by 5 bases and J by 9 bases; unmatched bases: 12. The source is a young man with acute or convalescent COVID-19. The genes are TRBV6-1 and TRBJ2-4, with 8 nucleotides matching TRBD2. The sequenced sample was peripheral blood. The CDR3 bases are TGTGCCAGCAGTTCCCCCGGGGGGGGCGAGGGCATTCAGTACTTC. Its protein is CASSSPGGGEGIQYF.